This TCR beta chain derives from a study of blood T cell repertoires in COVID-19. Study overall: PBMCs, B-cell-depleted T cells, or T cells were the source of the cDNA or gDNA that made up the material.

V lost 2 bases and J 7 bases, leaving 12 bases between the germline ends. From germline, CDR1 is KGHSH and CDR2 LQKENI. The CDR3 is made up of 15 amino acids. Across roughly 25 US areas, participants ranged in age from about 18 to 90 years. In assigning cohorts, the study relied on participant-reported clinical history. The method was immunoSEQ multiplex PCR; TCRdb's version includes in-frame clones alone and lacks a portion of them. The sample lists fewer than 500,000 clones, 75% to 90% occurring once. The chain uses TRBV18 and TRBJ1-6, with D possibly matching TRBD1 (5 bases). What was sequenced was PBMCs or T cells enriched from blood (not recorded which). The TCR comes from a woman younger than 35 who had recovered from COVID-19. The CDR3 DNA sequence: TGTGCCAGCTCACCAATGCAGACAGAGAATTCACCCCTCCACTTT. Residues: CASSPMQTENSPLHF.